The T cell receptor beta chain under discussion was sequenced for a study of beta chain features in type 1 diabetes. Findings of the study overall: All four CD4+ subsets from Type 1 diabetes patients carried moderately but significantly shorter TCRB CDR3s. Patients with type 1 diabetes showed fewer VDJ junction insertions and more deletions.

Between the trimmed V and J ends, which lost 10 bases and 9 bases, there was a span of 21 bases. The CDR3 extends over 13 amino acids. Germline CDR1 and CDR2: SNHLY and FYNNEI. TCRB transcripts that were expressed got sequenced, as all of the isolated RNA had been reverse transcribed. Profiled with immunoSEQ multiplex PCR; TCRdb holds only in-frame clones, not every one. The table records 630,000 or so clones, over 12% of them present only once. This clone was detected only a few times. The antigen is not known. This TCR came from a man between 18 and 35 years old with type 1 diabetes. Sequencing was done on a sample of naive CD4+ T cells from blood. J is TRBJ2-5 and V is TRBV2, with D possibly being TRBD1 or TRBD2 (5 bases each). The CDR3: CAILSGTHGAQYF. The CDR3 region has the DNA TGTGCCATCCTCTCCGGGACCCACGGGGCCCAGTACTTC.